This TCR beta chain was captured in a study of identical twins. Study results and caveats: Clonotypes of the beta chain that were abundant in cord blood carried fewer insertions (memory repertoires showed none).

TCRdb re-analysed the 5' RACE reads in MiXCR, keeping a single row per CDR3 protein. The table has some 1,600,000 distinct CDR3 sequences, about 30% seen once. The V gene's germline CDR1 is MNHEY and CDR2 SMNVEV (reference sequence). After removal of 2 bases from V and 0 bases from J, the junction contained 6 bases not matched to a gene. The CDR3 is made up of 18 amino acids. This clonotype has just a few counts. Its antigen is as yet unknown. J is TRBJ2-6 and V is TRBV27, with 8 positions matching TRBD2. The sample was cord blood. The sequence came from a newborn girl in good health. CDR3 nucleotide sequence: TGTGCCAGCAGTTTAGTCCTAGCGGGCTCCTCTGGGGCCAACGTCCTGACTTTC. Its protein is CASSLVLAGSSGANVLTF.